This TCR beta chain was captured in a study of PD-L1 blockade in urothelial cancer (dated by TCRdb to 2016 to 2017). Broadly, across the study: Every patient began therapy at some point between 2014 and 2015 and was given atezolizumab 1,200 mg intravenously every 3 weeks. Twenty-five of 29 patients were males with bladder-origin urothelial cancer, and about 65% of the roughly 30 reported a prior smoking history. An ECOG performance status of 0 or 1 was recorded for the patients, and 0 to 3 prior chemotherapy regimens had been received by the patients. Blood samples were analyzed 3 weeks after the start of treatment (second dose) and 6 weeks after the start of treatment. Blood samples yielded a median of approximately 150,000 T cells and tens of thousands of unique TCRs, with median clonality approximately 0.08. The study was an exploratory multi-omic analysis of somatic, immune and clinical correlates of response to PD-L1 blockade with atezolizumab in urothelial cancer. Pretreatment tumor samples, along with matched peripheral blood collected serially before and after atezolizumab treatment, underwent TCR sequencing. Durable clinical benefit meant progression-free survival longer than 6 months, and TCR features were also tested against progression-free and overall survival. In the same patients, pretreatment tumors underwent whole exome sequencing and RNA sequencing in addition to TCR sequencing. Durable clinical benefit was achieved by nine patients but not by the remaining 20. Some 29 patients had pretreatment blood TCR-seq, 24 had at least one posttreatment blood collection, and 24 had tumor TCR-seq.

The sample's time point, from its label and the paper: pretreatment peripheral blood. The cohort comprised roughly 30 patients with locally advanced or metastatic urothelial carcinoma treated at Memorial Sloan Kettering on a trial protocol. Peripheral blood mononuclear cells were collected pretreatment and during treatment, with between 1 and 8 total time points obtained per patient. The Qiagen DNeasy Blood extraction kit was used to purify genomic DNA from total PBMCs and tumor samples. PBMCs were collected pretreatment and during treatment, and were isolated and stored as previously described. V is shortened by 4 bases, J by 1 base, and the region joining them spans 4 bases. Including the terminal cysteine and phenylalanine, the CDR3 comprises 12 residues. CDR3 DNA is the only sequence kept; it has 36 bases, read in frame from the first base. Reading the germline V gene (reference sequence) gives CDR1 MNHNY and CDR2 SVGAGI.

Worth noting for this clone: Its antigen has not been determined. Base qualities were left out, and no much larger clone turns up one base away.

General findings and caveats noted by the study authors: Among patients with durable benefit, tumor-associated TCR clones showed greater expansion in peripheral blood 3 weeks after treatment started (n of about 21, p = 0.022). Because the sample size was small (n of about 30) and many exploratory analyses were performed, the results are intended to be hypothesis-generating. Improved progression-free and overall survival was found to be associated with pretreatment peripheral blood TCR clonality below the median.

To estimate absolute template abundance from read counts, synthetic TCR analog templates were spiked into each PCR. TCRbeta CDR3 regions were amplified from genomic DNA with bias-controlled V and J gene primers using the immunoSEQ assay. Sequencing of rearranged TCRbeta segments was performed at approximately 20X coverage. In the source study's methods: Clustering was used to correct sequencing errors, and CDR3s were annotated against IMGT so that V, D and J genes could be assigned. Out-of-frame and stop-codon sequences were excluded, and only productive TCRbeta rearrangements were used in downstream analyses. Clonality was calculated as one minus the Shannon entropy normalized by the log of the number of unique productive sequences. Clones differing between time points or between blood and tumor were identified using Fisher's exact test with Benjamini-Hochberg correction, with an adjusted p below 0.01 applied as the threshold. Drawn from immuneACCESS, this table holds only the in-frame rearrangements with V and J called that TCRdb kept. Clones are partly lost; checked studies trace under half to an unresolved V gene and leave the rest unexplained. V and J calls and clone size are given by that table; D and trimming were obtained from the DNA. This sample has around 92,000 clones in its table, and 70% to 90% of those were observed once. The ten largest clones represent around 0.94% of the sample.

This receptor chain uses TRBV6-6 and TRBJ1-1; the D gene is unclear. The receptor comes from an elderly woman with urothelial cancer. This sample comprised PBMCs, obtained around atezolizumab (anti-PD-L1) treatment. CDR3 protein: CASSSKNTEAFF. The DNA is TGTGCCAGCAGTTCCAAGAACACTGAAGCTTTCTTT.